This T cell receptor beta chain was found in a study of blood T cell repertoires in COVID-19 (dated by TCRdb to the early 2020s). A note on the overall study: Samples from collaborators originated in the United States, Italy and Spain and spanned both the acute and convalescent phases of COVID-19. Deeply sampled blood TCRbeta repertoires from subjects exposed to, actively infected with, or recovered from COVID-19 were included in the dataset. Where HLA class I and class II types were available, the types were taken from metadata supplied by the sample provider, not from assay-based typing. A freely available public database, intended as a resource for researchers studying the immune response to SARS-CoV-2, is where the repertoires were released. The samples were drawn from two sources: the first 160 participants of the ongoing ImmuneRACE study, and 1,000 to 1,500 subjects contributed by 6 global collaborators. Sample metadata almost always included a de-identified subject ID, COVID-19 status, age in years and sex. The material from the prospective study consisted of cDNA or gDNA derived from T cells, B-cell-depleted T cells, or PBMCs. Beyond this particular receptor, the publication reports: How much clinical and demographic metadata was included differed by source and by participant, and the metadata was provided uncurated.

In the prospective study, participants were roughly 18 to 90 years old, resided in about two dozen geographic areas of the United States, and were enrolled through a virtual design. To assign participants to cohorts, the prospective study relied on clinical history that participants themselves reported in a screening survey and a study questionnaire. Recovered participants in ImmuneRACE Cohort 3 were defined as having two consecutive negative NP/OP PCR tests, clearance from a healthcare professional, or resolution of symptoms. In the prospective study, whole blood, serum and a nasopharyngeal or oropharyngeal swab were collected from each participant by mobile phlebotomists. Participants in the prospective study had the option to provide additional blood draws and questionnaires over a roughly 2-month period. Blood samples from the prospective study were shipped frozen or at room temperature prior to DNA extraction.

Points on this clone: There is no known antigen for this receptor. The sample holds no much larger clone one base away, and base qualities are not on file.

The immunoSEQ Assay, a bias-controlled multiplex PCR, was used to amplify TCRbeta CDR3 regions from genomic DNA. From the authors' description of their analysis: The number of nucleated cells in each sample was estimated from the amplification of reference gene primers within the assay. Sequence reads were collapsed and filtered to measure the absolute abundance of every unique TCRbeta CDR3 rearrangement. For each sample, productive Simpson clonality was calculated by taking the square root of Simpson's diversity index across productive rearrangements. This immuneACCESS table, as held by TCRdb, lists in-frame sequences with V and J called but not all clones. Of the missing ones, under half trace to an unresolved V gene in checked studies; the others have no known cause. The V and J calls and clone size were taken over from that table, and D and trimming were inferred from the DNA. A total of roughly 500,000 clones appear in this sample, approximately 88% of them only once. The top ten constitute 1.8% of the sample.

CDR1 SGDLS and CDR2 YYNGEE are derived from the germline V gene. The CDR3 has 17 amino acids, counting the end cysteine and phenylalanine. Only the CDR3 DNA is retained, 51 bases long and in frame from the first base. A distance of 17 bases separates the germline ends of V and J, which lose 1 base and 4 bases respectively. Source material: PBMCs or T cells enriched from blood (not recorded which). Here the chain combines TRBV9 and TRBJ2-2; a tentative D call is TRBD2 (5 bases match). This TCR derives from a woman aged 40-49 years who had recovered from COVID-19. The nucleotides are TGTGCCAGCAGCGTATTCCCCGAGGGCCCGGGCACCGGGGAGCTGTTTTTT. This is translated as CASSVFPEGPGTGELFF.